Each of the 26 T cell receptor beta chains below was sequenced from the same sample in a study of T-cell memory formation after mild COVID-19. TCRdb recomputed calls from the 5' RACE reads with MiXCR, one row per CDR3 protein. The sample lists 150,000 to 200,000 distinct CDR3 sequences; 13% were seen once. The sequencing input was PBMCs or a T cell subset sorted from them (not recorded which). The receptors derive from a young man who had mild COVID-19 (a few samples of this study predate the infection). Cell type and time point are not known.

There are many counts of this clonotype. The V call is TRBV12-3 or TRBV12-4, the J call TRBJ1-1; D is undetermined. The V gene lost 3 bases and the J gene lost 0 bases, with 14 bases spanning the gap. The CDR3 has 16 amino acids. Here the CDR3 DNA reads TGTGCCAGCAGTTTCGGGATGGACGGAATGAACACTGAAGCTTTCTTT. Translated: CASSFGMDGMNTEAFF.

This clonotype was recorded many times. A read error may account for a junction end that differs from germline. This sequence joins TRBV5-1 and TRBJ2-3; D might be TRBD1 (6 bases). Germline V CDR1 and CDR2: SGHRS, YFSETQ. The CDR3 extends over 13 amino acids. This CDR3 is CASSLDLRQVLHF. The DNA for the CDR3 is TGCGCCAGCAGCTTGGATCTGCGACAGGTTCTTCATTTT.

At least ten counts were recorded for this clonotype. V and J are TRBV5-1 and TRBJ1-6; 7 bases are a match to TRBD1. With V trimmed by 3 bases and J by 7 bases, 4 bases remained unmatched. Germline V lookup: CDR1 SGHRS, CDR2 YFSETQ. CDR3 length: 14 amino acids. The CDR3 protein is CASSSQTGNSPLHF. The CDR3 DNA follows: TGCGCCAGCAGCTCCCAGACAGGGAATTCACCCCTCCACTTT.

This clonotype was seen repeatedly, ten times or more. The chain combines TRBV5-1 with TRBJ2-3; D not resolved. The germline CDR1 and CDR2 sequences are SGHRS and YFSETQ. V lost 0 bases to trimming and J lost 2 bases, with 10 bases between them. The CDR3 consists of 15 residues. The CDR3 spells CASSLGHPNTDTQYF. The CDR3 DNA follows: TGCGCCAGCAGCTTGGGACACCCTAACACAGATACGCAGTATTTT.

This clonotype was counted between two and nine times. The chain is built from TRBV5-1 and TRBJ2-5; no firm D call. Germline CDR1 and CDR2: SGHRS and YFSETQ. The CDR3 extends over 12 amino acids. V dropped 5 bases and J dropped 5 bases, with 10 bases sitting between them. This CDR3 is CASRRGMETQYF. CDR3 nucleotide sequence: TGCGCCAGCAGGAGAGGAATGGAGACCCAGTACTTC.

At least ten counts were recorded for this clonotype. The rearrangement links TRBV5-1 to TRBJ2-1; 11 nucleotides align to TRBD2. Trimming took 3 bases from V and 4 from J; bases not matched to a gene: 6. The CDR3 length is 16 residues. In germline, CDR1 is SGHRS, CDR2 YFSETQ. DNA for the CDR3: TGCGCCAGCAGCTCCTCGGCTAGCGGGGGGTACAATGAGCAGTTCTTC. Its translation: CASSSSASGGYNEQFF.

The chain links TRBV20-1 to TRBJ2-3, with 9 nucleotides matching TRBD2. J lost 5 bases, V lost 1 base, and 10 bases had no gene match. The CDR3 length is 16 residues. Germline assignment: CDR1 DFQATT and CDR2 SNEGSKA (reference sequence). DNA for the CDR3: TGCAGTGCTAGAGTTGGAGGTAGCGGGGGAGTAGATACGCAGTATTTT. Its protein product is CSARVGGSGGVDTQYF.

This clonotype was counted many times. The chain couples TRBV10-2 to TRBJ2-2; TRBD1 agrees at 8 bases. Germline assignment: CDR1 WSHSY and CDR2 SAAADI. Germline trimming cut 6 bases from V and 4 bases from J; bases unmatched to any gene: 7. CDR3 size: 15 residues. The CDR3 sequence is CASRDGQGSTGELFF. CDR3 coding DNA: TGCGCCAGCAGGGACGGACAGGGATCCACCGGGGAGCTGTTTTTT.

This clonotype has a handful of counts. J is TRBJ2-2 and V is TRBV5-1; D is unclear. Trimming removed 3 bases at V and 2 bases at J, with 2 bases between. The germline V gene encodes CDR1 SGHRS and CDR2 YFSETQ. This CDR3 is built from 12 residues. In nucleotides, the CDR3 is TGCGCCAGCAGCTACAACACCGGGGAGCTGTTTTTT. Translated, it gives CASSYNTGELFF.

This clonotype was picked up many times. The V and J genes are TRBV7-9 and TRBJ2-5; TRBD2 aligns across 8 bases. Per the germline V gene, CDR1 is SEHNR and CDR2 is FQNEAQ (reference sequence). Trimming removed 5 bases from V and 4 bases from J; junction bases left unmatched: 3. This CDR3 has 13 amino acids. Here the CDR3 reads CASSRGGLETQYF. The CDR3 region has the DNA TGTGCCAGCAGCCGGGGGGGCCTAGAGACCCAGTACTTC.

This clonotype was seen a handful of times. The chain has TRBV24-1 and TRBJ2-3, with D perhaps matching TRBD2 (5 bases). Trimming shortened V by 2 bases and J by 4 bases, and 12 bases separated the two germline ends. Germline values: CDR1 KGHDR, CDR2 SFDVKD. This CDR3 spans 15 amino acids. Here the CDR3 reads CATSDSSPNPDTQYF. In nucleotides, the CDR3 is TGTGCCACCAGTGATTCTAGCCCCAATCCAGATACGCAGTATTTT.

This clonotype showed up just once. The V and J genes are TRBV4-2 and TRBJ2-3; 10 bases are a match to TRBD2. CDR3 length equals 15 residues. V was clipped by 9 bases and J by 2 bases; unmatched bases: 8. Germline values: CDR1 LGHNA, CDR2 YNFKEQ. The CDR3 DNA reads TGTGCCAGTAATCTAGGACTAGCGGACACAGATACGCAGTATTTT. Its protein is CASNLGLADTDTQYF.

This clonotype was observed a handful of times. The chain uses TRBV9 and TRBJ1-1; no definite D call. Trimming shortened V by 0 bases and J by 0 bases, and 15 bases separated the two germline ends. Germline V lookup: CDR1 SGDLS, CDR2 YYNGEE. The CDR3 is 17 residues long. This CDR3 is CASSVEGTGSMNTEAFF. The DNA for the CDR3 is TGTGCCAGCAGCGTAGAGGGTACGGGATCAATGAACACTGAAGCTTTCTTT.

J is TRBJ2-2 and V is TRBV3-1; possibly TRBD2 for D (5 bases). This CDR3 has 12 amino acids. CDR1 LGHDT and CDR2 YNNKEL come from the germline V gene (reference sequence). Deletions cut 5 bases from V and 7 bases from J, with 8 bases between. The DNA of the CDR3 is TGTGCCAGCAGCATAGCGATCGGGGAGCTGTTTTTT. Protein sequence: CASSIAIGELFF.

The sample holds a few counts of this clonotype. The rearrangement joins TRBV6-5 to TRBJ2-7; 7 bases are shared with TRBD1. With 8 bases clipped from V and 5 bases from J, the junction kept 9 bases outside the gene matches. The CDR3 covers 13 residues. The germline gives CDR1 MNHEY, CDR2 SVGAGI. The CDR3 loop reads CASGADRLHEQYV. The CDR3 nucleotides are TGTGCCAGCGGGGCGGACAGGCTCCACGAGCAGTACGTC.

The table lists this clonotype with a few counts. The CDR3 sequence is CASSLVGGSGANVLTF. DNA for the CDR3: TGTGCCAGCAGCCTAGTTGGGGGCTCTGGGGCCAACGTCCTGACTTTC. This sequence joins TRBV7-2 and TRBJ2-6, with D perhaps given as TRBD1 or TRBD2 (5 bases each). The germline CDR1 and CDR2 sequences are SGHTA and FQGNSA. Trimming left V 5 bases short and J 0 bases short, with 11 bases between. The CDR3 runs to 16 residues.

DNA for the CDR3: TGTGCCAGCAGTCCAGAGGGGGGGCCGGGCACTGAAGCTTTCTTT. Its translation is CASSPEGGPGTEAFF. This chain joins TRBV2 and TRBJ1-1, with a possible D match to TRBD1 (6 bases). Trimming pared 5 bases from V and 4 bases from J, leaving 17 bases between. This CDR3 has 15 amino acids. The germline V gene has CDR1 SNHLY and CDR2 FYNNEI.

V is TRBV5-1 and J is TRBJ2-7, with 7 bases identical to TRBD2. The CDR3 runs 15 residues. Per germline, CDR1 SGHRS and CDR2 YFSETQ. Trimming cost V 0 bases and J 0 bases; bases outside gene matches: 3. CDR3 protein: CASSLAGGNSYEQYV. The CDR3 DNA reads TGCGCCAGCAGCTTGGCCGGGGGGAACTCCTACGAGCAGTACGTC.

V gene TRBV9 combines with J gene TRBJ2-4, with a weak D call TRBD2 (6 bases). V was shortened by 0 bases and J by 2 bases, with 12 bases between the two germline ends. The CDR3 contains 16 residues. Germline CDR1 is SGDLS and CDR2 is YYNGEE. CDR3 DNA: TGTGCCAGCAGCGTAGATATCGGGGGTACCAAAAACATTCAGTACTTC. As protein: CASSVDIGGTKNIQYF. The full variable domain, completed using reference TRBV9 and TRBJ2-4, is DSGVTQTPKHLITATGQRVTLRCSPRSGDLSVYWYQQSLDQGLQFLIQYYNGEERAKGNILERFSAQQFPDLHSELNLSSLELGDSALYFCASSVDIGGTKNIQYFGAGTRLSVL.

The V call is TRBV5-1, the J call TRBJ2-1; TRBD2 matches at 10 bases. Trimming took 0 bases from V and 4 from J; bases not matched to a gene: 7. The germline V gene encodes CDR1 SGHRS and CDR2 YFSETQ. The CDR3 length is 17 residues. CDR3 in amino acids: CASSLDLAGVFYNEQFF. DNA of the CDR3: TGCGCCAGCAGCTTGGATCTAGCGGGGGTGTTTTACAATGAGCAGTTCTTC.

This clonotype appeared a few times. This chain links TRBV7-9 with TRBJ1-3; no definite D call. The V end was cut by 5 bases, the J end by 1 base, with 12 bases between. The germline V gene has CDR1 SEHNR and CDR2 FQNEAQ (reference sequence). This CDR3 has 15 residues. CDR3: CASSTSWGSGNTIYF. CDR3 in DNA: TGTGCCAGCAGCACTAGCTGGGGATCTGGAAACACCATATATTTT.

This clonotype appeared a few times. J is TRBJ2-5 and V is TRBV3-1; TRBD2 might be the D (6 bases). Looked up from germline, CDR1 is LGHDT and CDR2 is YNNKEL (reference sequence). V was shortened by 4 bases and J by 5 bases, with 11 bases between the two germline ends. The CDR3 loop spans 13 amino acids. In DNA, the CDR3 is TGTGCCAGCAGCCCCCCCGCGGGGGAGACCCAGTACTTC. Protein: CASSPPAGETQYF.

The gene calls are TRBV4-1 and TRBJ1-5, with D unresolved. This CDR3 comprises 15 residues. Per germline, CDR1 MGHRA and CDR2 YSYEKL. The ends were cut back, 2 bases at V and 4 bases at J, with 12 bases in the middle. This CDR3 reads CASSQLGLANQPQHF. The CDR3 DNA reads as TGCGCCAGCAGCCAACTTGGCCTGGCTAATCAGCCCCAGCATTTT.

The table lists this clonotype with many counts. CDR3 nucleotide sequence: TGTGCCAGCAGTGAGTTCCCCCGGGACGAGCAGTACGTC. This sequence encodes CASSEFPRDEQYV. The V and J genes are TRBV2 and TRBJ2-7; D is uncertain. Trimming stripped 3 bases from V and 5 bases from J, with 11 bases between. The CDR3 extends over 13 amino acids. Germline V gene sequence: CDR1 SNHLY, CDR2 FYNNEI.

This clonotype was observed a few times. The J gene is TRBJ1-2, the V gene TRBV7-8, with TRBD1 matching over 8 bases. This CDR3 spans 13 amino acids. J gave up 7 bases and V 4 bases, and 5 bases lay outside the gene matches. The germline V gene has CDR1 SGHVS and CDR2 FQNEAQ. This CDR3 reads CASSSDRGSGYTF. The CDR3 DNA reads as TGTGCCAGCAGCTCCGACAGGGGCAGTGGCTACACCTTC.

This rearrangement joins TRBV6-2 or TRBV6-3 to TRBJ2-3; TRBD1 matches at 9 bases. V was pared by 5 bases and J by 5 bases, with 11 bases of the junction left unmatched. CDR3 length: 16 residues. Germline V gene sequence: CDR1 MNHEY, CDR2 SVGEGT. CDR3: CASSRSGTGYIDTQYF. CDR3 coding DNA: TGTGCCAGCAGTCGATCCGGGACAGGGTATATAGATACGCAGTATTTT.